This record covers a single TCR beta chain. This clone's antigen is unknown. There are no base qualities to consult, and no much larger clone falls within one base. Participants in the prospective study were aged about 18 to 95 years, lived in about two dozen United States geographic areas, and enrolled through a virtual design. In the prospective study, cohorts were assigned on the basis of participant-reported clinical history obtained from a screening survey and a study questionnaire. ImmuneRACE Cohort 3 recovered participants were defined by two consecutive negative NP/OP PCR tests, healthcare professional clearance, or symptom resolution. Each participant in the prospective study had whole blood, serum and a nasopharyngeal or oropharyngeal swab collected by mobile phlebotomists. Prospective study participants could optionally give additional blood draws and questionnaires over an approximately two-month period. Prospective study blood samples were shipped either frozen or at room temperature before DNA extraction.

The sample comes from a study of blood T cell repertoires in COVID-19 (dated by TCRdb to the early 2020s). Notes on the research overall: The collaborator samples originated in the United States, Italy and Spain and spanned the acute and convalescent phases of COVID-19. The repertoires were released in a freely available public database meant as a resource for research on the immune response to SARS-CoV-2. HLA class I and class II types, where available, came from metadata supplied by the sample provider rather than from assay-based typing. Deeply sampled blood TCRbeta repertoires from subjects exposed to, actively infected with, or recovered from COVID-19 were included in the dataset. The material from the prospective study consisted of cDNA or gDNA derived from T cells, B-cell-depleted T cells, or PBMCs. The sample metadata nearly always contained a de-identified subject ID, COVID-19 status, age in years and sex. The samples were drawn from the first 160 participants of the ongoing ImmuneRACE study and from 1,254 subjects provided by 6 global collaborators. The investigation overall reported the following: The amount of clinical and demographic metadata varied by source and participant and was provided uncurated.

V is clipped by 7 bases and J by 7 bases, and the sequence between their germline boundaries is 16 bases long. The germline V gene (reference sequence) supplies CDR1 GTSNPN and CDR2 SVGIG. CDR3 length: 12 amino acids, cysteine to phenylalanine. The sequence is cut down to CDR3 DNA, 36 bases in frame from base 1. TCRbeta CDR3 regions were amplified from genomic DNA by means of the immunoSEQ Assay, a bias-controlled multiplex PCR. Processing in the source paper ran as follows. Within the assay, amplification of reference gene primers was used to estimate how many nucleated cells each sample contained. To quantify the absolute abundance of each unique TCRbeta CDR3 rearrangement, sequence reads were collapsed and filtered. For each sample, productive Simpson clonality was calculated as the square root of Simpson's diversity index across productive rearrangements. The immuneACCESS repertoire file appears here via TCRdb, limited to in-frame rearrangements. These files lack a portion of the clones; in checked studies, under half of the deficit traces to unresolved V genes, and the cause of the others is not known. V and J calls and clone size are copied from that table; D and trimming were computed from the DNA. The sample has under 300,000 clones on record, roughly nine tenths of them singletons. Together, the top ten hold 1.5% to 2% of the sample.

Source material: PBMCs or T cells enriched from blood (not recorded which). The V and J segments used are TRBV30 and TRBJ1-1; the D segment could be TRBD1, given 5 matching bases. This clonotype was obtained from a middle-aged woman who had recovered from COVID-19. CDR3 region: CAYTPGQGEAFF. Here is the DNA: TGTGCCTACACTCCAGGGCAGGGTGAAGCTTTCTTT.